The present entry profiles one TCR beta chain with its context. Antigen unknown. This CDR3 has 12 residues. The germline V gene encodes CDR1 PRHDT and CDR2 FYEKMQ (reference sequence). V was trimmed by 5 bases and J by 4 bases, leaving 7 bases between them. The data were taken from a study of cytomegalovirus exposure and HLA in healthy donors. Findings and limits, study-wide: HLA alleles showed associations with about 17,000 TCR beta sequences in a later analysis, at a 0.05 false discovery rate.

Vbeta (60) and Jbeta (13) primers were used in the PCR. Sequencing used immunoSEQ multiplex PCR; TCRdb keeps in-frame clones, though not all of them. The data contain roughly 73,000 clones, about 88% of them singletons. Sample: PBMCs. This TCR came from a woman aged 45-59 years in good health and CMV-seronegative. The J gene is TRBJ2-3, the V gene TRBV13; tentative D call: TRBD1 (6 bases). CDR3 bases: TGTGCCAGCAGCCCAGGGGCAGATACGCAGTATTTT. Its translation: CASSPGADTQYF.